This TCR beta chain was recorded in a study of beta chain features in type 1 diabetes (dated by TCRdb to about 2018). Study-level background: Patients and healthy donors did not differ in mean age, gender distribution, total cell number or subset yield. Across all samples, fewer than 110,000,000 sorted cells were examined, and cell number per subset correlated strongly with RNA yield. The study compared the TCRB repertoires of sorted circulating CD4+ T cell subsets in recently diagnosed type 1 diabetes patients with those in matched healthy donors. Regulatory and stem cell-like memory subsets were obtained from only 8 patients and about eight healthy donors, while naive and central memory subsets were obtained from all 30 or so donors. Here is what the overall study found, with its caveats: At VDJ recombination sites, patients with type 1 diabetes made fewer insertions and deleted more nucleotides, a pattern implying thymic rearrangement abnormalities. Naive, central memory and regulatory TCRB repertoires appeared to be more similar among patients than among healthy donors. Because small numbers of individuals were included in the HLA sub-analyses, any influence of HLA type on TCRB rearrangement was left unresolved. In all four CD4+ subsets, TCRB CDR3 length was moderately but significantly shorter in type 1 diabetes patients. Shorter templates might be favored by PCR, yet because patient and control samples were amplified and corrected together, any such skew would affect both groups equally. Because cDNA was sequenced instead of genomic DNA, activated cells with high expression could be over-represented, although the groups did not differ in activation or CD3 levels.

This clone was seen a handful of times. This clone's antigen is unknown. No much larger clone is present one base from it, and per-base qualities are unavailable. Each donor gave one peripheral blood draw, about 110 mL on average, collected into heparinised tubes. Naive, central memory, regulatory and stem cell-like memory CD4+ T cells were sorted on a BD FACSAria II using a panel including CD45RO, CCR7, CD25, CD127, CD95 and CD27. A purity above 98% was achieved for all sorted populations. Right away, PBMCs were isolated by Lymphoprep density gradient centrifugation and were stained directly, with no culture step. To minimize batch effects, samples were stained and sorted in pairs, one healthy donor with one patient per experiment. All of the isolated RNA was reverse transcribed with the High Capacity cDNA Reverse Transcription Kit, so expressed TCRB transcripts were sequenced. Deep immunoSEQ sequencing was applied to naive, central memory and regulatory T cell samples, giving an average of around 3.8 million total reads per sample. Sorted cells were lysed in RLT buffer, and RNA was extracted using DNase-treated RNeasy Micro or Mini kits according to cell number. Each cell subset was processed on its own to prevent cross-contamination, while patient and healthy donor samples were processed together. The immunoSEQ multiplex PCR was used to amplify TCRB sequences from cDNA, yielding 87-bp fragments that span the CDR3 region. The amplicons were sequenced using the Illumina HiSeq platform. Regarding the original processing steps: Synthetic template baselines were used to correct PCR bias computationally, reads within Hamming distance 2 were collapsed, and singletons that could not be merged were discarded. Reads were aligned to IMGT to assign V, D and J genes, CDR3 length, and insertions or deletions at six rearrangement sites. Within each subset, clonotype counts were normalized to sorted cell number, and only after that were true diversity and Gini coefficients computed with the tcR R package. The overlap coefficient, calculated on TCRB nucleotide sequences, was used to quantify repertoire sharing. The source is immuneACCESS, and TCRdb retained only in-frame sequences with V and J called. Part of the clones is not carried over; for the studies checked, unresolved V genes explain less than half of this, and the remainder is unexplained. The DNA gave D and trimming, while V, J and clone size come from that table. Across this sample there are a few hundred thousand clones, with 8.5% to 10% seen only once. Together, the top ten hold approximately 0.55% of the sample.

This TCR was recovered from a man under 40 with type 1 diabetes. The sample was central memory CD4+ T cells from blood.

In nucleotide form, the sequence is TGTGCCAGCAGTCAGGAAGGGGGTAATGAAAAACTGTTTTTT. Its amino acids are CASSQEGGNEKLFF. The chain is assembled from TRBV2 and TRBJ1-4, and perhaps TRBD1 as D gene, on 6 matching bases. The junction carries 11 bases between V and J, which are trimmed by 5 bases and 4 bases respectively. From a lookup of the germline V gene, CDR1 and CDR2 are SNHLY and FYNNEI. Counted from cysteine to phenylalanine, this CDR3 has 14 amino acids. CDR3 DNA is the only sequence kept; it has 42 bases, read in frame from the first base.